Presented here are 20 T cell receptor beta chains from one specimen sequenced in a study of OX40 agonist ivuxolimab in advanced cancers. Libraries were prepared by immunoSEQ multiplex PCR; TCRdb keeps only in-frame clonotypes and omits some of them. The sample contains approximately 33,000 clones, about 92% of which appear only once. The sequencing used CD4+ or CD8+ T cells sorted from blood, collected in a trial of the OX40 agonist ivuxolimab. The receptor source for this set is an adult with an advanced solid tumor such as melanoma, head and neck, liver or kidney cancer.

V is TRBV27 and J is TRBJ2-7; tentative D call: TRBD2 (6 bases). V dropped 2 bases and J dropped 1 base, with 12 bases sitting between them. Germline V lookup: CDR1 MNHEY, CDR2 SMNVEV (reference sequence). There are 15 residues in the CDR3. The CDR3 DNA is TGTGCCAGCAGTTTAGGGCTAGCGTCTTCCTACGAGCAGTACTTC. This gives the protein CASSLGLASSYEQYF.

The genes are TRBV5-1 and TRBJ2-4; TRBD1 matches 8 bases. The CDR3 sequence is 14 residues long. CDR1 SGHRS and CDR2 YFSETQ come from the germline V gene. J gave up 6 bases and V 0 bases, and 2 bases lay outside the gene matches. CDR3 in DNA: TGCGCCAGCAGCTTGGAGGGACAGGTAAACATTCAGTACTTC. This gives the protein CASSLEGQVNIQYF.

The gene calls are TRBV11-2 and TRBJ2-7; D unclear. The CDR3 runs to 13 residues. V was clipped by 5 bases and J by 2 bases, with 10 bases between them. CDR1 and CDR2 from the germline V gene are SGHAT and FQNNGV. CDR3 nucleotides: TGTGCCAGCAGCCTCGCCGGTACCTACGAGCAGTACTTC. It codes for CASSLAGTYEQYF.

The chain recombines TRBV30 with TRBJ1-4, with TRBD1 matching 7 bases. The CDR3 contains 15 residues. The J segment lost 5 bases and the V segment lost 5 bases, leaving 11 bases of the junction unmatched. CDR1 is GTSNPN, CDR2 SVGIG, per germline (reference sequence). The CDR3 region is CAWVARQGWNEKLFF. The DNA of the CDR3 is TGTGCCTGGGTGGCCCGACAGGGTTGGAATGAAAAACTGTTTTTT.

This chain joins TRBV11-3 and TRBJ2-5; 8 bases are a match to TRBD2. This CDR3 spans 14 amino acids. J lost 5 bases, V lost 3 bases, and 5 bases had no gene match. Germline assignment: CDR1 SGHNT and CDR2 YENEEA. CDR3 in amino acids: CASSLGGLEETQYF. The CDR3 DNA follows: TGTGCCAGCAGCTTGGGGGGACTAGAGGAGACCCAGTACTTC.

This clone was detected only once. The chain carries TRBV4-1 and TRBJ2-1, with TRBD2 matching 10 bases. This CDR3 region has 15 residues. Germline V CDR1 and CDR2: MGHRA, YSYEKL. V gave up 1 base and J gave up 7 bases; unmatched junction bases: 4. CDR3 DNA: TGCGCCAGCAGCCAAGTGGGACTAGCGCGGAATGAGCAGTTCTTC. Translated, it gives CASSQVGLARNEQFF.

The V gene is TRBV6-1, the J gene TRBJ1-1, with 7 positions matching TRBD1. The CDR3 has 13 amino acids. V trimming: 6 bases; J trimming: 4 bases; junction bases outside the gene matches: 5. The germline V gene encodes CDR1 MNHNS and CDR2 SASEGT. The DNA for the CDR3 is TGTGCCAGCAGAACAGGGGTTGGCACTGAAGCTTTCTTT. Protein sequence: CASRTGVGTEAFF.

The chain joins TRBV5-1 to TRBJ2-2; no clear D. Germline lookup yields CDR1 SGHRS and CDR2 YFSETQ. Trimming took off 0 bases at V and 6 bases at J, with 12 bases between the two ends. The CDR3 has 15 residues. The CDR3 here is CASSLADITAGELFF. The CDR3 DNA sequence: TGCGCCAGCAGCTTGGCCGACATTACGGCCGGGGAGCTGTTTTTT.

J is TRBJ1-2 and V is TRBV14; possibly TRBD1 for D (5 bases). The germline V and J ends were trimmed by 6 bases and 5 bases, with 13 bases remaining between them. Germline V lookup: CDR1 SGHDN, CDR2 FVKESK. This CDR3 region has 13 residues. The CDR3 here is CASRPAAGYGYTF. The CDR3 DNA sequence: TGTGCCAGCAGACCAGCCGCAGGGTATGGCTACACCTTC. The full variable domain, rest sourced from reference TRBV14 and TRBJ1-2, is EAGVTQFPSHSVIEKGQTVTLRCDPISGHDNLYWYRRVMGKEIKFLLHFVKESKQDESGMPNNRFLAERTGGTYSTLKVQPAELEDSGVYFCASRPAAGYGYTFGSGTRLTVV.

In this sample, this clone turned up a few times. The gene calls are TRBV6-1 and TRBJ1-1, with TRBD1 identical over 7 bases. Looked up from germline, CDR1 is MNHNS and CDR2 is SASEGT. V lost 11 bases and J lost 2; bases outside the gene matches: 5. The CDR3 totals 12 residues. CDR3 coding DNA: TGTGCCCACGGACAGGTAAACACTGAAGCTTTCTTT. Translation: CAHGQVNTEAFF.

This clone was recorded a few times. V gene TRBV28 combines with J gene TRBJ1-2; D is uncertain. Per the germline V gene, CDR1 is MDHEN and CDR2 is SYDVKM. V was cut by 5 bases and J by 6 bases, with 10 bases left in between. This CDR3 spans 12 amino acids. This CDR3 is CASSTPRDGYTF. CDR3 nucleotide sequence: TGTGCCAGCAGTACCCCTAGGGATGGCTACACCTTC.

CDR3 sequence: CASSLRTESYNSPLHF. The DNA of the CDR3 is TGCGCCAGCAGCTTGAGAACGGAAAGCTATAATTCACCCCTCCACTTT. The genes are TRBV5-1 and TRBJ1-6; D is ambiguous. The CDR3 spans 16 residues. Germline values: CDR1 SGHRS, CDR2 YFSETQ. Trimming took off 1 base at V and 3 bases at J, with 11 bases between the two ends.

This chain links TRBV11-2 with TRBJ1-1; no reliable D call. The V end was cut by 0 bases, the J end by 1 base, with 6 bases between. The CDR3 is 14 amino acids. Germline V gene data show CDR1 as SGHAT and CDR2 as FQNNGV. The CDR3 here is CASSLDLANTEAFF. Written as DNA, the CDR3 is TGTGCCAGCAGCTTAGATCTAGCGAACACTGAAGCTTTCTTT.

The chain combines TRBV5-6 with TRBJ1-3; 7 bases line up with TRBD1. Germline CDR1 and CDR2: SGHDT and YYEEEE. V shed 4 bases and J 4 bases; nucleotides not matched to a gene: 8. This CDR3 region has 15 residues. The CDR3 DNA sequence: TGTGCCAGCAGCCCCGACAGGGCCTACGGAAACACCATATATTTT. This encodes CASSPDRAYGNTIYF.

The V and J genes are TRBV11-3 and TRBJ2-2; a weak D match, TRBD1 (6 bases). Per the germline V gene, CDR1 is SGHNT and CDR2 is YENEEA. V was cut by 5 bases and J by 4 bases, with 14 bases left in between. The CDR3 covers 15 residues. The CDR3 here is CASSPEGQFTGELFF. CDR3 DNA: TGTGCCAGCAGCCCCGAAGGACAGTTCACCGGGGAGCTGTTTTTT.

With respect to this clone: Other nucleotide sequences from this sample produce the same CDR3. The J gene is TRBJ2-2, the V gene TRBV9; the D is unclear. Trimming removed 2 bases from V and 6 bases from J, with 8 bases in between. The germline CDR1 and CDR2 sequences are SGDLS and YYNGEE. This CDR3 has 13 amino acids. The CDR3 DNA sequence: TGTGCCAGCAGCGTGGTACCCGCCGGGGAGCTGTTTTTT. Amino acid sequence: CASSVVPAGELFF.

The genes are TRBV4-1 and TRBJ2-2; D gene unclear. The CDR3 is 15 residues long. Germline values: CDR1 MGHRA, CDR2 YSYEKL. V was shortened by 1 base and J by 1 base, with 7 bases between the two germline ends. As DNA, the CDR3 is TGCGCCAGCAGCCAAGCTGACTTGAACACCGGGGAGCTGTTTTTT. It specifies CASSQADLNTGELFF.

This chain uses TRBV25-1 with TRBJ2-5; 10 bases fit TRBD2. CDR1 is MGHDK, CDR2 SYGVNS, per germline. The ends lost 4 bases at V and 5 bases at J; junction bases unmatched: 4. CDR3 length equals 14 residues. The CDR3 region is CASSGSAGGETQYF. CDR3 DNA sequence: TGTGCCAGCAGTGGTTCAGCGGGAGGGGAGACCCAGTACTTC.

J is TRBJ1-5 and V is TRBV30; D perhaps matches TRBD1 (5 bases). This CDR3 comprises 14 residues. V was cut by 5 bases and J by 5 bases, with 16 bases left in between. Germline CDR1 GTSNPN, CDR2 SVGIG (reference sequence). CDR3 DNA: TGTGCCTGGGGGGGACCAAGTGGAGATCAGCCCCAGCATTTT. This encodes CAWGGPSGDQPQHF.

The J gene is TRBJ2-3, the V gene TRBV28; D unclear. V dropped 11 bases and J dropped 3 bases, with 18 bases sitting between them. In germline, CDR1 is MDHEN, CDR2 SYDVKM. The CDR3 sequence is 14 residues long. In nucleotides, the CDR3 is TGTGCCGTTCTCGGGTGGGCCGGGACAGATACGCAGTATTTT. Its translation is CAVLGWAGTDTQYF.